These 17 T cell receptor beta chains were all obtained from the same sample, sequenced in a study of cytomegalovirus exposure and HLA in healthy donors listed by TCRdb under 2017. The library was produced with the immunoSEQ multiplex PCR assay. The multiplex PCR relied on a mix of 60 forward primers for TCR Vbeta segments and 13 reverse primers for TCR Jbeta segments. TCRdb's version of the immuneACCESS table is confined to in-frame rearrangements and falls short of the full clone set. An unresolved V gene accounts for under half of the shortfall where checked; the remainder is of unknown origin. The sample data list 100,000 to 150,000 clones, and over 60% of these were observed just once. The ten largest make up more than 4% of the sample. Input material: PBMCs. These receptor sequences come from a male donor in good health and CMV-seropositive.

This clone has just a few counts. The chain uses TRBV7-8 and TRBJ1-4; 8 bases align to TRBD1. The germline V gene encodes CDR1 SGHVS and CDR2 FQNEAQ. V lost 1 base to trimming and J lost 5 bases; unmatched junction nucleotides: 3. This CDR3 comprises 15 residues. For the CDR3, the DNA is TGTGCCAGCAGCTTAGGCCGGGACAGGAATGAAAAACTGTTTTTT. Its protein is CASSLGRDRNEKLFF.

V usage is TRBV2 and J usage is TRBJ1-1, with D uncertain. This CDR3 comprises 13 residues. Germline CDR1 SNHLY, CDR2 FYNNEI. V lost 5 bases to trimming and J lost 4 bases, with 11 bases between them. The DNA of the CDR3 is TGTGCCAGCAGTCCTCCGGGTTTCACTGAAGCTTTCTTT. Its translation: CASSPPGFTEAFF.

This sequence joins TRBV5-6 and TRBJ1-2; D might be TRBD1 (6 bases). Trimming left V 4 bases short and J 2 bases short, with 12 bases between. This CDR3 has 14 residues. Per the germline V gene, CDR1 is SGHDT and CDR2 is YYEEEE. The CDR3 sequence is CASSTYRVNYGYTF. CDR3 bases: TGTGCCAGCAGCACCTACAGGGTAAACTATGGCTACACCTTC.

The chain combines TRBV6-1 with TRBJ2-3; 7 bases are shared with TRBD1. Germline V gives CDR1 MNHNS, CDR2 SASEGT. The CDR3 length is 13 residues. Trimming removed 5 bases from V and 7 bases from J; junction bases left unmatched: 6. The CDR3 DNA is TGTGCCAGCAGTTTAGGGGGCGATCATACGCAGTATTTT. Residues: CASSLGGDHTQYF.

This clone was seen a single time. The chain recombines TRBV7-9 with TRBJ2-7, with D perhaps TRBD2 (6 bases). V lost 4 bases to trimming and J lost 2 bases, with 9 bases between them. The germline gives CDR1 SEHNR, CDR2 FQNEAQ (reference sequence). This CDR3 is built from 13 residues. CDR3 DNA sequence: TGTGCCAGCAGCTGGGGGGATACCTACGAGCAGTACTTC. It yields the protein CASSWGDTYEQYF. Filled out from reference TRBV7-9 and TRBJ2-7, the complete variable domain reads DTGVSQNPRHKITKRGQNVTFRCDPISEHNRLYWYRQTLGQGPEFLTYFQNEAQLEKSRLLSDRFSAERPKGSFSTLEIQRTEQGDSAMYLCASSWGDTYEQYFGPGTRLTVT.

The genes are TRBV28 and TRBJ2-2; 10 bases fit TRBD1. The CDR3 sequence is 14 residues long. J lost 5 bases, V lost 4 bases, and 1 base had no gene match. The V gene's germline CDR1 is MDHEN and CDR2 SYDVKM. CDR3 residues: CASSWTGGTGELFF. The CDR3 bases are TGTGCCAGCAGTTGGACAGGGGGTACCGGGGAGCTGTTTTTT.

The chain employs TRBV16 and TRBJ1-1, with D unclear. The germline CDR1 and CDR2 sequences are KGHSY and FQNENV. This CDR3 contains 12 residues. With 8 bases removed from V and 1 base from J, the gap between germline ends came to 8 bases. The CDR3 here is CASLLSNTEAFF. The CDR3 DNA follows: TGTGCCAGCCTTCTGTCGAACACTGAAGCTTTCTTT.

The rearrangement uses TRBV6-4 and TRBJ2-3, with D possibly matching TRBD1 (6 bases). Germline V lookup: CDR1 MRHNA, CDR2 SNTAGT. The CDR3 spans 13 residues. The V end lost 4 bases, the J end lost 5 bases, and 10 bases lay between the germline ends. CDR3 nucleotides: TGTGCCAGCAGTGCGACAGGAAAAGATACGCAGTATTTT. This codes for CASSATGKDTQYF.

The chain links TRBV18 to TRBJ2-6; 7 nucleotides match TRBD1. Germline trimming cut 5 bases from V and 3 bases from J; bases unmatched to any gene: 1. Germline V gives CDR1 KGHSH, CDR2 LQKENI. CDR3 length equals 14 residues. The CDR3 loop reads CASSTGDGANVLTF. The DNA for the CDR3 is TGTGCCAGCTCAACAGGGGATGGGGCCAACGTCCTGACTTTC.

CDR3 sequence reads: CASTKTGTYEQYF. The CDR3 DNA sequence: TGCGCCAGCACCAAGACTGGAACCTACGAGCAGTACTTC. This chain uses TRBV5-1 with TRBJ2-7; D not resolved. The CDR3 extends over 13 amino acids. Trimming pared 6 bases from V and 2 bases from J, leaving 12 bases between. The germline V gene has CDR1 SGHRS and CDR2 YFSETQ.

The chain is built from TRBV10-3 and TRBJ2-7; possible D gene TRBD2, 7 bases. The CDR3 is made up of 16 amino acids. CDR1 and CDR2 from the germline V gene are ENHRY and SYGVKD. V was cut by 4 bases and J by 2 bases, with 18 bases left in between. The CDR3 is CAISGGGLGETYEQYF. For the CDR3, the DNA is TGTGCCATCAGTGGGGGGGGCTTGGGGGAAACCTACGAGCAGTACTTC.

As to this clone: The identical CDR3 is also encoded by other nucleotide sequences in the sample. The rearrangement joins TRBV18 to TRBJ1-5; a possible D gene is TRBD1 (5 bases). Trimming stripped 2 bases from V and 4 bases from J, with 6 bases between. Germline lookup yields CDR1 KGHSH and CDR2 LQKENI. The CDR3 runs 13 residues. The CDR3 DNA reads TGTGCCAGCTCACCAGGGGGGAATCAGCCCCAGCATTTT. This sequence encodes CASSPGGNQPQHF.

This clone was observed a handful of times. V and J are TRBV5-1 and TRBJ2-2, with 7 bases aligning to TRBD1. The CDR3 is 14 residues long. After removal of 2 bases from V and 5 bases from J, the junction contained 3 bases not matched to a gene. Germline V gene sequence: CDR1 SGHRS, CDR2 YFSETQ. CDR3 sequence (DNA): TGCGCCAGCAGCTTTACAGGGGAAACCGGGGAGCTGTTTTTT. Its protein product is CASSFTGETGELFF.

This clone has more than one count but fewer than ten. The rearrangement links TRBV5-4 to TRBJ1-2; tentative D call: TRBD1 (5 bases). The CDR3 extends over 15 amino acids. Trimming took 0 bases from V and 8 from J, leaving 17 bases between them. From germline, CDR1 is SGHNT and CDR2 YYREEE (reference sequence). The CDR3: CASSLEPGAGRGYTF. The CDR3 DNA follows: TGTGCCAGCAGCTTGGAACCTGGGGCAGGGCGAGGCTACACCTTC. Based on the CDR3 plus reference TRBV5-4 and TRBJ1-2, the full variable domain is ETGVTQSPTHLIKTRGQQVTLRCSSQSGHNTVSWYQQALGQGPQFIFQYYREEENGRGNFPPRFSGLQFPNYSSELNVNALELDDSALYLCASSLEPGAGRGYTFGSGTRLTVV.

This rearrangement joins TRBV7-8 to TRBJ1-2; D call uncertain. V lost 9 bases, J lost 0 bases, and 14 bases lay in between. This CDR3 contains 14 residues. Per the germline V gene, CDR1 is SGHVS and CDR2 is FQNEAQ. The CDR3 DNA reads as TGTGCCAGTTGGGCTCAAGGCACTAACTATGGCTACACCTTC. It translates to CASWAQGTNYGYTF. The whole variable domain, remainder taken from reference TRBV7-8 and TRBJ1-2, is GAGVSQSPRYKVAKRGQDVALRCDPISGHVSLFWYQQALGQGPEFLTYFQNEAQLDKSGLPSDRFFAERPEGSVSTLKIQRTQQEDSAVYLCASWAQGTNYGYTFGSGTRLTVV.

Concerning this clone itself: A read error may account for a junction end that differs from germline. This rearrangement joins TRBV6-1 to TRBJ2-3; D may be TRBD2 (5 bases). The CDR3 covers 13 residues. Germline CDR1 reads MNHNS; CDR2 reads SASEGT. The chain's CDR3 is CASCESGKDTQYF. CDR3 in DNA: TGTGCCAGCTGTGAATCCGGGAAAGATACGCAGTATTTT.

This clone has more than one count but fewer than ten. The V call is TRBV9, the J call TRBJ2-1, with D possibly being TRBD2 (6 bases). Germline V gene data show CDR1 as SGDLS and CDR2 as YYNGEE. Trimming removed 0 bases at V and 7 bases at J, with 20 bases between. CDR3 length: 17 amino acids. As DNA, the CDR3 is TGTGCCAGCAGCGTAGCCCCTCGGGAGAGCCCTGGGAATGAGCAGTTCTTC. Protein product: CASSVAPRESPGNEQFF.